This entry is about one T cell receptor beta chain. The antigen is unknown. TCRdb's table, derived via immunoSEQ multiplex PCR, lists solely in-frame clones and lacks some. The sample has 130,000 to 150,000 clones, approximately 90% seen once. This sample was taken from a study of T cell responses to AZD1222 COVID-19 vaccine. General study points: The donor cohort was predominantly white British with a female majority, and clonal diversity may have been underestimated.

Trimming removed 7 bases at V and 4 bases at J, with 26 bases between. From germline, CDR1 is MDHEN and CDR2 SYDVKM. The CDR3 totals 18 residues. The rearrangement joins TRBV28 to TRBJ1-5, with a weak D call TRBD1 (6 bases). This TCR was recovered from an adult who received the AZD1222 COVID-19 vaccine. This material consisted of peripheral blood, taken 28 days after the second AZD1222 dose. The CDR3 DNA reads TGTGCCAGCACCCGAATTGCCTTTGACAGGCCGCGAAATCAGCCCCAGCATTTT. Amino acid sequence: CASTRIAFDRPRNQPQHF.